This T cell receptor (beta chain) stems from a study of beta chain features in type 1 diabetes. At the level of the study: All samples yielded roughly 100,000,000 examined sorted cells.

Isolated RNA was reverse transcribed in full, so expressed TCRB transcripts were sequenced. Generated by immunoSEQ multiplex PCR, the TCRdb table keeps only in-frame clones and is missing some. This sample has more than 250,000 clones, with 15% found just once. General study results and limits: Moderate but significant shortening of TCRB CDR3s was recorded in all four CD4+ subsets from Type 1 diabetes patients.

The length of the CDR3 is 13 residues. Germline loops: CDR1 SQVTM, CDR2 ANQGSEA. V shed 5 bases and J 0 bases; nucleotides not matched to a gene: 3. About this clone: The target antigen is unknown.

The sequence derives from a man younger than 35 with type 1 diabetes. The chain carries TRBV29-1 and TRBJ2-7, with TRBD2 matching over 8 bases. What was sequenced was naive CD4+ T cells from blood. The CDR3 coding sequence is TGCAGCGTTTCCGGGAGGGCCTCCTACGAGCAGTACTTC. Protein sequence: CSVSGRASYEQYF.